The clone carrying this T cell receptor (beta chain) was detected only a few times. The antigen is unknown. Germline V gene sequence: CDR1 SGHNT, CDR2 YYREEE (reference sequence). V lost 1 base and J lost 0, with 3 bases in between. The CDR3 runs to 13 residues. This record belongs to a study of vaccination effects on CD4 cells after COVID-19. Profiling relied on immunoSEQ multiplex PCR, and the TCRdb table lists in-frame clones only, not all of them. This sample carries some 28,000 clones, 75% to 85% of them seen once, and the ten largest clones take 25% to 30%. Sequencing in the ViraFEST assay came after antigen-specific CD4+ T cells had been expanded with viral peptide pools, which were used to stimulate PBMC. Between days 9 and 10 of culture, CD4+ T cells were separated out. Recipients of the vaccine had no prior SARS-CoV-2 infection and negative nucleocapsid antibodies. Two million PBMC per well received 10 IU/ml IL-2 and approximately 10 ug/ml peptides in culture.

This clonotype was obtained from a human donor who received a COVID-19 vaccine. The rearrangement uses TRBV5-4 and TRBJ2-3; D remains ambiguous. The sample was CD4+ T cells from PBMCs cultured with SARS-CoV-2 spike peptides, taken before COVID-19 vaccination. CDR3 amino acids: CASSLYSTDTQYF. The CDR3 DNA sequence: TGTGCCAGCAGCTTGTATAGCACAGATACGCAGTATTTT.